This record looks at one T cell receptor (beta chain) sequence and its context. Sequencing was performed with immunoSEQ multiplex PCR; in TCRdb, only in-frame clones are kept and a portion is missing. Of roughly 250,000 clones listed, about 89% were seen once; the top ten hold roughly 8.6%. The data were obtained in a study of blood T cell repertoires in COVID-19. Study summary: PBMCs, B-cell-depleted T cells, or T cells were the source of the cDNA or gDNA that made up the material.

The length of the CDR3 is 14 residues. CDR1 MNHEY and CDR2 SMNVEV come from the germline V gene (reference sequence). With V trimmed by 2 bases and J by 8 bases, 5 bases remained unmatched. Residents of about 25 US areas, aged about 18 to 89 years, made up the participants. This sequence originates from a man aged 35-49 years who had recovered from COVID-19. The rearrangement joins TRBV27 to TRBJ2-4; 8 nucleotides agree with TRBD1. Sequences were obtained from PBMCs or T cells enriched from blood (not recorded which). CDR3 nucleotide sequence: TGTGCCAGCAGTTTAACGACAGGGGCCTACATTCAGTACTTC. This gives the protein CASSLTTGAYIQYF.